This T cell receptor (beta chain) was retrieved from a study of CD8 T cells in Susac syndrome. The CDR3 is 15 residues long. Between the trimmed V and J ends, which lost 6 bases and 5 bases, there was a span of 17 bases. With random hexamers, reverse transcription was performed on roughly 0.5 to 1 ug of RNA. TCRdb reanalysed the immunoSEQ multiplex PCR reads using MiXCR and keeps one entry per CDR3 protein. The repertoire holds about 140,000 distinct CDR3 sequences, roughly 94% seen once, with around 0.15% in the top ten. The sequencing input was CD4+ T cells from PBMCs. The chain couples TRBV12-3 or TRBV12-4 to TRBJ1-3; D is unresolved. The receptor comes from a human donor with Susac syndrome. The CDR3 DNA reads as TGTGCCAGCAGCCCAAGGGCCCCGACAAGAAACACCATATATTTT. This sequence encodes CASSPRAPTRNTIYF.